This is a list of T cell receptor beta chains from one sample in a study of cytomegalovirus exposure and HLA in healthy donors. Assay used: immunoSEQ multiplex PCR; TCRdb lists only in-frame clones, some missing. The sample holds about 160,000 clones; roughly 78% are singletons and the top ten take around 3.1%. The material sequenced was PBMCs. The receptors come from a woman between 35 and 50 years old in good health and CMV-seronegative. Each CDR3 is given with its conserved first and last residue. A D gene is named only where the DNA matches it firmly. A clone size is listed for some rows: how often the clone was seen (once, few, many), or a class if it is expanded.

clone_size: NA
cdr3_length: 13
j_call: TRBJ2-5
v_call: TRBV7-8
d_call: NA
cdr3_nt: TGTGCCAGCAGCTCGAGGGTTGGGGAGACCCAGTACTTC
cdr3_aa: CASSSRVGETQYF

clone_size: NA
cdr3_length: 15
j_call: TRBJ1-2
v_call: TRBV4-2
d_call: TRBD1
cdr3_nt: TGTGCCAGCAGCCAAGAAGGGACAGGGCGGTTTGGCTACACCTTC
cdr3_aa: CASSQEGTGRFGYTF

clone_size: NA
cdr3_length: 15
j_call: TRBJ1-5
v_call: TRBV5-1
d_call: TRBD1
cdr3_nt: TGCGCCAGCAGCTTGGGGACAGGGGGTCGCCAGCCCCAGCATTTT
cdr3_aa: CASSLGTGGRQPQHF

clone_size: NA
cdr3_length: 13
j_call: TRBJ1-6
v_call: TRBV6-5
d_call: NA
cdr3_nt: TGTGCCACCCGCAGGGCGGGGGTTTCACCCCTCCACTTT
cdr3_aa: CATRRAGVSPLHF

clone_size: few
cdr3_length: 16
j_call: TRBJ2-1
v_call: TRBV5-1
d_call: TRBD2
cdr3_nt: TGCGCCAGCAGCTCGCGGGGGGGCGTATCCTACAATGAGCAGTTCTTC
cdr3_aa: CASSSRGGVSYNEQFF

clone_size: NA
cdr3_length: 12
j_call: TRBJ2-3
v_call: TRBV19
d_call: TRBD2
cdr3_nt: TGTGCCAGTAGGCTCTCTAGCGGAATGCAGTATTTT
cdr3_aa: CASRLSSGMQYF

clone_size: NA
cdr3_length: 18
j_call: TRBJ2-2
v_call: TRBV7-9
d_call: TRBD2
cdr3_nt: TGTGCCAGCAGCTTCAGACTAGCGGGGCCAACGAACACCGGGGAGCTGTTTTTT
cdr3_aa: CASSFRLAGPTNTGELFF

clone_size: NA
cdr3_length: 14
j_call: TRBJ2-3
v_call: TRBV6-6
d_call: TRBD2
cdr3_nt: TGTGCCAGCACCTCTAGCGGGTTCACAGATACGCAGTATTTT
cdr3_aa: CASTSSGFTDTQYF

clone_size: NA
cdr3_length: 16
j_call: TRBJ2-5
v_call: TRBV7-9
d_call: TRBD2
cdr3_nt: TGTGCCAGCAGCCCACGTAGCGGGGGGGCGGCAGAGACCCAGTACTTC
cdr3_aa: CASSPRSGGAAETQYF

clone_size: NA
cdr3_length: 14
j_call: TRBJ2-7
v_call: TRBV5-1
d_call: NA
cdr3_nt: TGCGCCAGCAGCTTGGGGGGCATAGGGGACGAGCAGTACTTC
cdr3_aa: CASSLGGIGDEQYF

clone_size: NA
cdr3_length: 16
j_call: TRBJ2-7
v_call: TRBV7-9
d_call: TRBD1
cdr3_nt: TGTGCCAGCAGCTCCCTCAGGGGGCGAGACTCCTACGAGCAGTACTTC
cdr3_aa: CASSSLRGRDSYEQYF

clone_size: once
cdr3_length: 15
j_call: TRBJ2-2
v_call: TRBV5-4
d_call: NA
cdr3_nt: TGTGCCAGCAGCTTTGCTATCGGGTGGACCGGGGAGCTGTTTTTT
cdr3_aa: CASSFAIGWTGELFF

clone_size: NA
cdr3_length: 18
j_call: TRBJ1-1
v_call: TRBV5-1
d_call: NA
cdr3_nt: TGCGCCAGCAGCTTGGTCGTTGGGAGTATCCGGGGGAACACTGAAGCTTTCTTT
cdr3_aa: CASSLVVGSIRGNTEAFF

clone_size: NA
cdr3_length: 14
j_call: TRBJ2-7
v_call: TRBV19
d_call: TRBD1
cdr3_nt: TGTGCCAGTAGCCCGGGACAGGGTTTTCACGAGCAGTACTTC
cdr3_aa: CASSPGQGFHEQYF

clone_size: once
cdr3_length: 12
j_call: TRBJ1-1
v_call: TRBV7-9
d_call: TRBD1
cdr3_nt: TGTGCCAGCAGCCGAGACAGGGGAGGTGCTTTCTTT
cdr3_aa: CASSRDRGGAFF

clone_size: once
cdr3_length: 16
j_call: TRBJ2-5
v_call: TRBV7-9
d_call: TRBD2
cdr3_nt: TGTGCCAGCAGCCCCAGACTAGCGGGGGTCTACGAGGCCCAGTACTTC
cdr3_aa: CASSPRLAGVYEAQYF

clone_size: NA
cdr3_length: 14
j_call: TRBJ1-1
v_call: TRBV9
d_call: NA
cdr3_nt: TGTGCCAGCACTCCAGGGCAGGGTCAGGCTGAAGCTTTCTTT
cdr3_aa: CASTPGQGQAEAFF

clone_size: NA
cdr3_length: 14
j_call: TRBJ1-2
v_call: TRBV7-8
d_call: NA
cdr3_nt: TGTGCCAGCAGCTTAAATTCGGCAGGCTATGGCTACACCTTC
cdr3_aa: CASSLNSAGYGYTF

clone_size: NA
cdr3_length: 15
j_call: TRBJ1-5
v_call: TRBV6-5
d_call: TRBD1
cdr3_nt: TGTGCCAGCAGTTACACGACAGGGGCAGATCAGCCCCAGCATTTT
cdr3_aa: CASSYTTGADQPQHF

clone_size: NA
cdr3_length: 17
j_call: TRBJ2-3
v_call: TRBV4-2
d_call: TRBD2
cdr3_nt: TGTGCCAGCAGCCAAGGCTGGCGGGGGACTAGCACAGATACGCAGTATTTT
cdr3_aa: CASSQGWRGTSTDTQYF

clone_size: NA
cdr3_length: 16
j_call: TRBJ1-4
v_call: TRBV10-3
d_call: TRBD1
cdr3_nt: TGTGCCATCAGAAGCGGGACAGGAAGTTTAGGTGAAAAACTGTTTTTT
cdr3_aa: CAIRSGTGSLGEKLFF

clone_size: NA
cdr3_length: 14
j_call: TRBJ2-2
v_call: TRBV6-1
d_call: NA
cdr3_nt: TGTGCCAGCACCATGACAGGGAACACCGGGGAGCTGTTTTTT
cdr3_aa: CASTMTGNTGELFF

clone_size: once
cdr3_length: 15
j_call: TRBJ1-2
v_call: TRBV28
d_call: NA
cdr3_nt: TGTGCCAGCAGGGGCTCCACTGGGGGGGACCGTGGCTACACCTTC
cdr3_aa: CASRGSTGGDRGYTF

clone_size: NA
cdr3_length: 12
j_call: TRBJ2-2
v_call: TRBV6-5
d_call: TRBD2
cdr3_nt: TGTGCCAGCAGTTGGGACTACGGGGAGCTGTTTTTT
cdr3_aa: CASSWDYGELFF

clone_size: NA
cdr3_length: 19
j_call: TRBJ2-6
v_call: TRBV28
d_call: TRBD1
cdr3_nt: TGTGCCAGCAGTTACCGTATTGAGGGGGCAGTAAGGGGGGCCAACGTCCTGACTTTC
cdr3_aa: CASSYRIEGAVRGANVLTF

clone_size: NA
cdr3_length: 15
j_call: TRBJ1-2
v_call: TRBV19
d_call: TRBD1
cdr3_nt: TGTGCCAGTAGTTACGGACAGGGAAGTTGGAGTGGCTACACCTTC
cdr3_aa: CASSYGQGSWSGYTF

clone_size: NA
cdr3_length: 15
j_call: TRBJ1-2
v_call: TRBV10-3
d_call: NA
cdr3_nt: TGTGCCATCAGTGGTCCAGGGGTAACCTACTATGGCTACACCTTC
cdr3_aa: CAISGPGVTYYGYTF

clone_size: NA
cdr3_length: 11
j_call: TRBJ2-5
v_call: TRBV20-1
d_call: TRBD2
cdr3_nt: TGCAGTGCTAGGGTAGCGGGGGGCCAGTACTTC
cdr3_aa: CSARVAGGQYF

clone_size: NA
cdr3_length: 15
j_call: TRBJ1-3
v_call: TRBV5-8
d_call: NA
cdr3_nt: TGTGCCAGCAGCGGCGGGGGGACGAGTGGAAACACCATATATTTT
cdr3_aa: CASSGGGTSGNTIYF

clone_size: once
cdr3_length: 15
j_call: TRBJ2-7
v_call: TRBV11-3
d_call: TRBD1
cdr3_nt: TGTGCCAGCAGCCCAGGACAGGGAATCTCCAACGAGCAGTACTTC
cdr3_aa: CASSPGQGISNEQYF

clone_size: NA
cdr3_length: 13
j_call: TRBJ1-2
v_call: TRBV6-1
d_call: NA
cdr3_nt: TGTGCCAGCAGTGAAGGGAGTGGCTATGGCTACACCTTC
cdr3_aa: CASSEGSGYGYTF

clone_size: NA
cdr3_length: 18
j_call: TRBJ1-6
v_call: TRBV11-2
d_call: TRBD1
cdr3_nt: TGTGCCAGCAGAGCTCCCCTACGGACAGGGGCTAGGAATTCACCCCTCCACTTT
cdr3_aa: CASRAPLRTGARNSPLHF

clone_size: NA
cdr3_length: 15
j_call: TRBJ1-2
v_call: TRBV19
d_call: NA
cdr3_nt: TGTGCCAGTAGTCTTCGGACAATCACTTCTTATGGCTACACCTTC
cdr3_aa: CASSLRTITSYGYTF

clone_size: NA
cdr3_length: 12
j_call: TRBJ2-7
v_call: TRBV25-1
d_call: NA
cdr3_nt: TGTGCCAGCAGTGAGGACTTCTACGAGCAGTACTTC
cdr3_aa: CASSEDFYEQYF

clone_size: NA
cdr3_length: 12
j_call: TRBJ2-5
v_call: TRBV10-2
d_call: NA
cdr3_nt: TGCGCCCGAGGGGGGGATCAAGAGACCCAGTACTTC
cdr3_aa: CARGGDQETQYF

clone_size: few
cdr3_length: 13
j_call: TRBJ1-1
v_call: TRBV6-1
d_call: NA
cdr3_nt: TGTGCCAGCAGTGTGGAGGCCGGGACTGAAGCTTTCTTT
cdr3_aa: CASSVEAGTEAFF

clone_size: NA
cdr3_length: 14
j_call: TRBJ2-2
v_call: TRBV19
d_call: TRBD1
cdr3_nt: TGTGCCGGCAGACAGGGGGCGGACACCGGGGAGCTGTTTTTT
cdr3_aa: CAGRQGADTGELFF

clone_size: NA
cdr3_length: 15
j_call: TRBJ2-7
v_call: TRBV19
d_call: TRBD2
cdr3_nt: TGTGCCAGTAGTTTCGGACTAGCGGGAACCTACGAGCAGTACTTC
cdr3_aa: CASSFGLAGTYEQYF

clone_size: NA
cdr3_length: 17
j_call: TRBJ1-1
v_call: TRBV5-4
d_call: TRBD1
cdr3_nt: TGTGCCAGCAGCTTGGCGGACAGGGACGGGATCGACACTGAAGCTTTCTTT
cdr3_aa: CASSLADRDGIDTEAFF

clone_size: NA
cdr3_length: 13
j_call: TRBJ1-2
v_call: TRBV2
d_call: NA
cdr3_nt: TGTGCCAGCAGCGGGAATTCGTTATATGGCTACACCTTC
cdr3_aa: CASSGNSLYGYTF

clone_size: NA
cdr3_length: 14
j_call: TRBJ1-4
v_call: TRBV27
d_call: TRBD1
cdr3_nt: TGTGCCAGCAGCATGACAGGGGGTATTGAAAAACTGTTTTTT
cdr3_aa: CASSMTGGIEKLFF

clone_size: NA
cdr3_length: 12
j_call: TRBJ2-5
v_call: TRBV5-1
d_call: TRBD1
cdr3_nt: TGCGCCAGCAGTCGGGACAGGGGGACCCAGTACTTC
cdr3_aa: CASSRDRGTQYF

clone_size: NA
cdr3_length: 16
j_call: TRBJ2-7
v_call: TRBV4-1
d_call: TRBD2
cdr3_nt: TGCGCCAGCAGTTACGCATTTAGCGGGGGGAGCTACGAGCAGTACTTC
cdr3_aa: CASSYAFSGGSYEQYF

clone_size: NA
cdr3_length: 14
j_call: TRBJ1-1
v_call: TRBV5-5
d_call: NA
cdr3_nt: TGTGCCAGCAGCATTACGACAGAAAACACTGAAGCTTTCTTT
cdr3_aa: CASSITTENTEAFF

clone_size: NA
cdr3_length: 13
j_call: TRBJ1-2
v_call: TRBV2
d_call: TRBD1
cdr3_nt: TGTGCCAGCAGTGCGACAGGGGCGGGTGGCTACACCTTC
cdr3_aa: CASSATGAGGYTF

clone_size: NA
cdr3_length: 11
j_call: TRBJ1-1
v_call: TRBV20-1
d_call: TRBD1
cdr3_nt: TGCGGGGGACAGGGGGGCACTGAAGCTTTCTTT
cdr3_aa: CGGQGGTEAFF

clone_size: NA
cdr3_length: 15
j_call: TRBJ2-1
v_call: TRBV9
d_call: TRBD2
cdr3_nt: TGTGCCAGCAGCGTAGGGCGGGGGGGGTACAATGAGCAGTTCTTC
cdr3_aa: CASSVGRGGYNEQFF